The T cell receptor (beta chain) described here comes from a study of a mutant IDH1 vaccine in newly diagnosed glioma. CDR3 length: 16 amino acids. CDR1 is SGHTS and CDR2 is YDEGEE in the germline V gene. Trimming cost V 1 base and J 4 bases; bases outside gene matches: 8. Time point meaning: week 5, during vaccination. The study gave 300 ug of mutant IDH1 20-mer peptide per vaccine dose, with topical imiquimod. Diagnosis in the donors showed new WHO grade 3 or 4 astrocytomas that were IDH1-mutant and ATRX-lost. This clone came up a few times. Its antigen is undetermined. Profiled with immunoSEQ multiplex PCR; TCRdb holds only in-frame clones, not every one. The sample records approximately 38,000 clones, 70% to 90% being singletons.

This specimen was PBMCs, taken from a glioma patient whose treatment included an IDH1 peptide vaccine. The receptor was derived from a man aged 40-49 years with glioma. This sequence joins TRBV5-8 and TRBJ2-1, with TRBD2 identical over 7 bases. The DNA of the CDR3 is TGTGCCAGCAGCTTGTTTGCGGGAGCTAGTTACAATGAGCAGTTCTTC. The encoded protein is CASSLFAGASYNEQFF.